Reported below is one TCR beta chain. Its specificity is not known. Germline assignment: CDR1 MNHNS and CDR2 SASEGT. V was pared by 2 bases and J by 4 bases, with 9 bases between. This CDR3 is built from 14 residues. The data originate from a study of shared clonotypes between healthy human individuals. Overall study results and limits: Clonotypes shared by all four donors outscored non-shared clonotypes in generation probability. Deeper or shallower sequencing was expected to change how clonotypes are shared among donors. What rarefaction showed was incomplete sorted-subset sequencing despite large depth.

Some clones are missing from TCRdb's copy, which holds only in-frame ones; the method was immunoSEQ multiplex PCR. The repertoire holds around 1.1 million clones, with 70% to 80% as singletons. Healthy and HIV-negative, the adult donors had no recent acute infections or vaccinations. This clonotype was sampled from a man between 18 and 35 years old in good health. Some clones in this sample may be carry-over from other donors' samples. Sequencing input: memory CD4+ T cells from PBMCs. As for subset: CD45RA-negative fraction. This rearrangement joins TRBV6-1 to TRBJ1-5, with D tentatively TRBD1 (6 bases). CDR3 region: CASSESRGNQPQHF. The CDR3 bases are TGTGCCAGCAGTGAAAGCAGGGGAAATCAGCCCCAGCATTTT.